Listed here are 30 T cell receptor beta chains from one sample, sequenced in a study of blood T cell repertoires in COVID-19. Sequencing used immunoSEQ multiplex PCR; TCRdb keeps in-frame clones, though not all of them. The sample consists of approximately 78,000 clones, just over 90% of them appearing once. The sequenced material came from peripheral blood. The receptor source for this set is a middle-aged man with COVID-19, enrolled during active disease.

The chain's CDR3 is CASSGQGAAALDTQYF. For the CDR3, the DNA is TGCGCCAGCAGCGGACAGGGGGCAGCGGCTTTAGATACGCAGTATTTT. The rearrangement links TRBV5-1 to TRBJ2-3; 11 bases match TRBD1. This CDR3 has 16 amino acids. V shed 4 bases, J shed 5 bases, and the junction held 9 bases outside the gene matches. The V gene's germline CDR1 is SGHRS and CDR2 YFSETQ.

The gene calls are TRBV2 and TRBJ2-1, with TRBD2 identical over 11 bases. Looked up from germline, CDR1 is SNHLY and CDR2 is FYNNEI. Trimming at V came to 4 bases and at J to 4 bases, leaving 6 bases not matched to a gene. The CDR3 is 16 residues long. The CDR3 reads CASSVRLAGGYNEQFF. CDR3 coding DNA: TGTGCCAGCAGTGTACGGCTAGCGGGAGGATACAATGAGCAGTTCTTC.

The chain carries TRBV4-1 and TRBJ1-6; unclear D gene. The CDR3 sequence is 13 residues long. Trimming stripped 0 bases from V and 9 bases from J, with 6 bases between. Germline CDR1 MGHRA, CDR2 YSYEKL. The chain's CDR3 is CASSQDEGSPLHF. CDR3 coding DNA: TGCGCCAGCAGCCAAGATGAGGGTTCACCCCTCCACTTT.

The chain uses TRBV27 and TRBJ2-7; D not certain. The germline V gene encodes CDR1 MNHEY and CDR2 SMNVEV (reference sequence). CDR3 length: 11 amino acids. Trimming took 3 bases from V and 7 from J, leaving 7 bases between them. CDR3 sequence (DNA): TGTGCCAGCAGTTTCCCCGGGGAGCAGTACTTC. The encoded protein is CASSFPGEQYF.

The rearrangement joins TRBV6-5 to TRBJ1-2; 9 nucleotides line up with TRBD1. The J segment lost 2 bases and the V segment lost 6 bases, leaving 7 bases of the junction unmatched. The CDR3 sequence is 15 residues long. Germline CDR1 is MNHEY and CDR2 is SVGAGI. The chain's CDR3 is CASRPGTGNNYGYTF. CDR3 DNA sequence: TGTGCCAGCAGACCCGGGACAGGGAACAACTATGGCTACACCTTC.

V gene TRBV18 combines with J gene TRBJ1-6, with 7 positions matching TRBD1. V was pared by 3 bases and J by 5 bases, with 1 base of the junction left unmatched. This CDR3 contains 14 residues. Germline-derived CDR1 and CDR2 are KGHSH and LQKENI. The CDR3 is CASSPGTDNSPLHF. The CDR3 region has the DNA TGTGCCAGCTCACCCGGGACAGATAATTCACCCCTCCACTTT.

The chain combines TRBV21-1 with TRBJ1-3; TRBD1, as called in the table, went unchecked against the DNA. TRBV21-1 is deemed a pseudogene. CDR3 length: 15 residues. The CDR3 nucleotides are TGTGCCAGCAGTCTCGGGACAGTCCGGGGAAACACCATATATTTT. This translates into CASSLGTVRGNTIYF.

The chain combines TRBV6-6 with TRBJ2-2; 8 bases fit TRBD1. This CDR3 is built from 15 residues. The germline V gene encodes CDR1 MNHNY and CDR2 SVGAGI (reference sequence). Germline trimming cut 5 bases from V and 3 bases from J; bases unmatched to any gene: 5. Here the CDR3 reads CASSKTGVDTGELFF. Written as DNA, the CDR3 is TGTGCCAGCAGTAAGACAGGGGTCGACACCGGGGAGCTGTTTTTT.

The chain recombines TRBV30 with TRBJ1-1; no firm D call. Trimming pared 2 bases from V and 1 base from J, leaving 8 bases between. Germline CDR1 reads GTSNPN; CDR2 reads SVGIG (reference sequence). This CDR3 has 13 amino acids. The chain's CDR3 is CAWSPRGNTEAFF. DNA of the CDR3: TGTGCCTGGAGTCCCCGGGGGAACACTGAAGCTTTCTTT.

This rearrangement joins TRBV6-6 to TRBJ2-5, with TRBD1 matching 9 bases. The V gene's germline CDR1 is MNHNY and CDR2 SVGAGI (reference sequence). This CDR3 spans 14 amino acids. V was clipped by 7 bases and J by 4 bases; unmatched bases: 7. The CDR3 is CASTTGGKPETQYF. For the CDR3, the DNA is TGTGCCAGCACCACAGGGGGCAAGCCAGAGACCCAGTACTTC.

The genes are TRBV15 and TRBJ2-2; the D gene is possibly TRBD1 (6 bases). CDR3 size: 17 residues. Between the trimmed V and J ends, which lost 0 bases and 4 bases, there was a span of 15 bases. The germline V gene encodes CDR1 LNHNV and CDR2 YYDKDF (reference sequence). The CDR3 coding sequence is TGTGCCACCAGCAGAGATGTGGGTCAGGGGATCACCGGGGAGCTGTTTTTT. Its translation is CATSRDVGQGITGELFF.

The chain combines TRBV27 with TRBJ1-6, with TRBD1 identical over 10 bases. The V gene's germline CDR1 is MNHEY and CDR2 SMNVEV (reference sequence). This CDR3 contains 15 residues. Trimming took 5 bases from V and 10 from J; bases not matched to a gene: 8. The CDR3 coding sequence is TGTGCCAGCAGTCAAGACGGACAGGGGGAGTCACCCCTCCACTTT. Its translation is CASSQDGQGESPLHF.

The chain employs TRBV5-1 and TRBJ1-1; perhaps TRBD1 as D (6 bases). Germline V gene sequence: CDR1 SGHRS, CDR2 YFSETQ. This CDR3 has 14 amino acids. V lost 0 bases and J lost 4, with 10 bases in between. CDR3 amino acids: CASSLDREGTEAFF. For the CDR3, the DNA is TGCGCCAGCAGCTTGGACAGGGAAGGCACTGAAGCTTTCTTT.

This clone has just one count. The chain combines TRBV5-5 with TRBJ2-2; possibly TRBD2 for D (5 bases). Germline assignment: CDR1 SGHKS and CDR2 YYEKEE (reference sequence). The CDR3 is 16 residues long. The V and J ends lost 2 bases and 6 bases respectively, with 17 bases between them. The CDR3 DNA is TGTGCCAGCAGCTTCCAGCTAGCAAAGAGACCCGGGGAGCTGTTTTTT. It specifies CASSFQLAKRPGELFF.

The chain has TRBV21-1 and TRBJ1-2; the D segment call TRBD1 is taken from the table without a DNA check. TRBV21-1 represents a pseudogene. The CDR3 totals 15 residues. CDR3 region: CASTSGQYPPYGYTF. The CDR3 DNA reads TGTGCCAGCACCTCGGGACAGTACCCTCCATATGGCTACACCTTC.

The CDR3, as DNA: TGTGCCATCAGTGAGGGCGCGGTAGGCAGTCGCGAGCAGTTCTTC. It codes for CAISEGAVGSREQFF. The chain combines TRBV10-3 with TRBJ2-1; D is undetermined. The CDR3 is 15 amino acids. Trimming removed 2 bases at V and 10 bases at J, with 18 bases between. Germline CDR1 ENHRY, CDR2 SYGVKD.

The chain recombines TRBV6-5 with TRBJ2-5, with 8 positions matching TRBD1. The CDR3 loop spans 15 amino acids. The V gene end was trimmed by 2 bases and the J gene end by 9 bases; junction bases not matched to a gene: 11. The germline CDR1 and CDR2 sequences are MNHEY and SVGAGI. CDR3 DNA: TGTGCCAGCAGTTACCCCGGGACAGGCATTTGGTCCCAGTACTTC. Protein product: CASSYPGTGIWSQYF.

The genes are TRBV6-5 and TRBJ2-7, with no clear D. The CDR3 length is 12 residues. V lost 6 bases, J lost 3 bases, and 9 bases lay in between. Germline CDR1 is MNHEY and CDR2 is SVGAGI. CDR3 bases: TGTGCCAGCAGACAATACAACTACGAGCAGTACTTC. Encoded protein: CASRQYNYEQYF.

The sample holds a few counts of this clone. This chain joins TRBV30 and TRBJ1-6, with D possibly being TRBD1 (5 bases). CDR3 length: 11 residues. Germline lookup yields CDR1 GTSNPN and CDR2 SVGIG (reference sequence). V was shortened by 4 bases and J by 14 bases, with 12 bases between the two germline ends. The CDR3 DNA follows: TGTGCCTGGACGAAGGGGAACACCCTCCACTTT. Its translation is CAWTKGNTLHF.

The rearrangement links TRBV27 to TRBJ1-4, with 9 bases fitting TRBD1. Germline values: CDR1 MNHEY, CDR2 SMNVEV (reference sequence). The CDR3 is 17 residues long. The V gene end was trimmed by 5 bases and the J gene end by 1 base; junction bases not matched to a gene: 8. CDR3 region: CASSPGQGRGTNEKLFF. DNA of the CDR3: TGTGCCAGCAGTCCGGGACAGGGTCGGGGAACTAATGAAAAACTGTTTTTT.

The gene calls are TRBV7-6 and TRBJ1-1, with D tentatively TRBD1 (6 bases). Germline V gene lookup returns CDR1 SGHVS and CDR2 FNYEAQ. CDR3 length: 14 amino acids. V was pared by 5 bases and J by 1 base, with 11 bases between. This CDR3 is CASSDLGGNTEAFF. The CDR3, as DNA: TGTGCCAGCAGCGATTTAGGGGGGAACACTGAAGCTTTCTTT. The full variable domain, in which reference TRBV7-6 and TRBJ1-1 provide the parts outside the CDR3, is GAGVSQSPRYKVTKRGQDVALRCDPISGHVSLYWYRQALGQGPEFLTYFNYEAQQDKSGLPNDRFSAERPEGSISTLTIQRTEQRDSAMYRCASSDLGGNTEAFFGQGTRLTVV.

The CDR3 reads CASSFQVSTGELFF. The CDR3 DNA reads as TGTGCCAGCAGCTTTCAGGTTTCCACCGGGGAGCTGTTTTTT. This chain uses TRBV7-2 with TRBJ2-2, with D uncertain. Germline V gene lookup returns CDR1 SGHTA and CDR2 FQGNSA. Trimming left V 3 bases short and J 4 bases short, with 9 bases between. The CDR3 extends over 14 amino acids.

V and J are TRBV6-5 and TRBJ2-5; 10 bases are a match to TRBD2. The V segment lost 4 bases and the J segment 5 bases; nucleotides outside the gene matches: 7. The length of the CDR3 is 15 residues. Per germline, CDR1 MNHEY and CDR2 SVGAGI. CDR3 in amino acids: CASSSAGGPVETQYF. The DNA of the CDR3 is TGTGCCAGCAGTTCAGCGGGAGGGCCGGTGGAGACCCAGTACTTC.

This rearrangement joins TRBV27 to TRBJ2-1; D unresolved. CDR3 length equals 13 residues. Trimming pared 8 bases from V and 0 bases from J, leaving 8 bases between. CDR1 and CDR2 (germline): MNHEY, SMNVEV (reference sequence). The CDR3 nucleotides read TGTGCCAGCGCTTACAGCTCCTACAATGAGCAGTTCTTC. The encoded protein is CASAYSSYNEQFF.

Concerning this clone: A read error may produce the germline difference seen at one junction end. The rearrangement links TRBV14 to TRBJ1-6, with D uncertain. In germline, CDR1 is SGHDN, CDR2 FVKESK. The CDR3 runs to 11 residues. CDR3 sequence (DNA): TGTGCCAGCAGCCAAGATTCAACCCTCCACTTT. It is translated as CASSQDSTLHF.

V usage is TRBV7-3 and J usage is TRBJ2-7; tentatively, D is TRBD1 (6 bases). Germline-derived CDR1 and CDR2 are SGHTA and FQGTGA. The CDR3 contains 13 residues. V shed 3 bases and J shed 5 bases, with 11 bases lying between them. The CDR3 region is CASSFNRDHEQYV. In DNA form, the CDR3 reads TGTGCCAGCAGCTTTAACAGGGACCACGAGCAGTACGTC.

The chain links TRBV6-5 to TRBJ2-1, with a possible D match to TRBD2 (5 bases). Trimming took 6 bases from V and 4 from J, leaving 10 bases between them. The CDR3 sequence is 13 residues long. Germline lookup yields CDR1 MNHEY and CDR2 SVGAGI. Here the CDR3 DNA reads TGTGCCAGCAGCTGGACGGGATACAATGAGCAGTTCTTC. It specifies CASSWTGYNEQFF.

J is TRBJ1-4 and V is TRBV9; 8 positions match TRBD1. The V gene's germline CDR1 is SGDLS and CDR2 YYNGEE. J gave up 12 bases and V 4 bases, and 17 bases lay outside the gene matches. The CDR3 consists of 16 residues. The CDR3 region has the DNA TGTGCCAGCAGCCTTAACGCCGCAGGGGGCAGTGAGGAACTGTTTTTT. It encodes CASSLNAAGGSEELFF.

The V and J genes are TRBV7-9 and TRBJ2-7; no definite D call. CDR3 length: 11 residues. V was trimmed by 5 bases and J by 6 bases, leaving 8 bases between them. Germline CDR1 and CDR2: SEHNR and FQNEAQ (reference sequence). CDR3 DNA sequence: TGTGCCAGCAGCCTCCCCTCCGAGCAGTACGTC. This sequence encodes CASSLPSEQYV.

The chain combines TRBV12-3 or TRBV12-4 with TRBJ2-2; D unresolved. The ends were cut back, 4 bases at V and 5 bases at J, with 8 bases in the middle. The CDR3 runs to 13 residues. The CDR3 loop reads CASSSEVTGELFF. In DNA form, the CDR3 reads TGTGCCAGCAGTTCCGAGGTAACCGGGGAGCTGTTTTTT.